This section outlines one T cell receptor (beta chain) sequence together with its context. The antigen is not known. Sequencing used immunoSEQ multiplex PCR; TCRdb keeps in-frame clones, though not all of them. The sample has about 2,800 clones; around 38% are singletons. The germline V gene has CDR1 SEHNR and CDR2 FQNEAQ (reference sequence). V was pared by 4 bases and J by 15 bases, with 13 bases between. The CDR3 extends over 11 amino acids. These data belong to a study of Tregs in tolerant kidney transplant recipients. On the study more broadly: CD4+CD25+CD127- cells came from approximately three-day belatacept mixed lymphocyte reactions, some with roughly 5-day graft donor restimulation. General observations from the study: Tregs expanded with activated donor B cells seemed most donor-specific.

The chain links TRBV7-9 to TRBJ2-1, with unresolved D. The sequenced sample consisted of Tregs from blood cultured with allogeneic cells. This TCR was sampled from a human donor in good health. The CDR3 bases are TGTGCCAGCAGCTCTCGCATACGAAGGTTCTTC. Protein product: CASSSRIRRFF.